These T cell receptor beta chains were read from a single sample in a study of T cells after yellow fever vaccination. MiXCR, applied by TCRdb to the 5' RACE reads, yields one record per CDR3 protein. This sample has 500,000 to 550,000 distinct CDR3 sequences, with 21% found just once. The sample in question was PBMCs, obtained less than 25 days after the first yellow fever vaccination. These receptors were taken from a man between 18 and 29 years old who received the YFV17D yellow fever vaccine. The CDR3 runs from the conserved cysteine through the conserved F or W. A D gene is named only where the DNA matches it firmly. The size field is filled for only some rows; it gives once, few, many or a size class.

TRBD1	TRBJ1-1	few	TRBV5-1	CASRQGASDTEAFF	TGCGCCAGCAGACAGGGGGCTTCGGACACTGAAGCTTTCTTT
.	TRBJ2-4	few	TRBV7-9	CASSPTDSKNIQYF	TGTGCCAGCAGTCCTACTGATTCCAAAAACATTCAGTACTTC
.	TRBJ1-4	.	TRBV18	CASSIRTQTNEKLFF	TGTGCCAGCTCAATTCGGACCCAGACTAATGAAAAACTGTTTTTT
.	TRBJ1-1	few	TRBV5-1	CASSLVTDAEAFF	TGCGCCAGCAGCTTGGTGACAGATGCTGAAGCTTTCTTT
.	TRBJ1-4	.	TRBV15	CATSSYSGQPSSF	TGTGCCACCAGCAGCTACTCGGGGCAGCCCAGTAGTTTT
TRBD2	TRBJ2-3	.	TRBV7-2	CASSPEAGTSTDTQYF	TGTGCCAGCAGCCCGGAAGCGGGGACTAGCACAGATACGCAGTATTTT
.	TRBJ2-5	.	TRBV20-1	CSARQAQNSGETQYF	TGCAGTGCTAGACAAGCTCAAAATAGCGGCGAGACCCAGTACTTC
.	TRBJ2-1	.	TRBV4-2	CASSPGRILGYEQFF	TGTGCCAGCAGCCCCGGACGGATCCTGGGTTATGAGCAGTTCTTC
.	TRBJ2-2	few	TRBV3-1	CASSPRWRINTGELFF	TGTGCCAGCAGCCCCCGGTGGCGGATCAACACCGGGGAGCTGTTTTTT
.	TRBJ2-3	once	TRBV7-2	CASSLMMGFTDTQYF	TGTGCCAGCAGCTTAATGATGGGATTTACAGATACGCAGTATTTT
.	TRBJ2-5	few	TRBV4-3	CASSQDTGGLETQYF	TGCGCCAGCAGCCAAGATACGGGGGGCTTGGAGACCCAGTACTTC
.	TRBJ2-2	few	TRBV10-3	CAIRDGGELFF	TGTGCCATCAGGGACGGCGGGGAGCTGTTTTTT
.	TRBJ2-7	.	TRBV6-2/TRBV6-3	CASSYLTESYEQYF	TGTGCCAGCAGTTATTTAACAGAATCCTACGAGCAGTACTTC
.	TRBJ1-2	few	TRBV9	CASSVGVYEENHYGYTF	TGTGCCAGCAGCGTAGGGGTTTATGAGGAAAATCACTATGGCTACACCTTC
TRBD1	TRBJ1-2	few	TRBV7-2	CASSLASGGAYGYTF	TGTGCCAGCAGCTTAGCTTCAGGGGGCGCCTATGGCTACACCTTC
.	TRBJ1-1	.	TRBV10-3	CAISESGARGTEAFF	TGTGCCATCAGTGAGTCAGGGGCAAGGGGCACTGAAGCTTTCTTT
TRBD1	TRBJ2-1	few	TRBV20-1	CSASIPTGAIYNEQFF	TGCAGTGCTAGCATCCCCACAGGGGCGATCTACAATGAGCAGTTCTTC
TRBD1	TRBJ2-1	.	TRBV30	CAWSVLGQGGENEQFF	TGTGCCTGGAGTGTACTGGGACAGGGGGGGGAGAATGAGCAGTTCTTC
.	TRBJ1-1	few	TRBV12-3/TRBV12-4	CASTPPTDTEAFF	TGTGCCAGCACCCCTCCCACCGACACTGAAGCTTTCTTT
TRBD1	TRBJ1-2	few	TRBV4-3	CASSSVRGRDGGYTF	TGCGCCAGCAGCTCCGTTAGGGGGCGAGACGGTGGCTACACCTTC
.	TRBJ1-5	few	TRBV10-3	CAISADLISNQPQHF	TGTGCCATCAGTGCGGACCTGATCAGCAATCAGCCCCAGCATTTT
.	TRBJ1-6	few	TRBV2	CASSYPTDSPLHF	TGTGCCAGCAGTTACCCTACAGATTCACCCCTCCACTTT
.	TRBJ1-4	.	TRBV30	CAWSDILGTNEKLFF	TGTGCCTGGAGCGACATACTGGGAACTAATGAAAAACTGTTTTTT
.	TRBJ1-2	few	TRBV28	CASRTLGQEGPYGYTF	TGTGCCAGCAGGACCCTCGGGCAGGAGGGCCCCTATGGCTACACCTTC
.	TRBJ2-3	.	TRBV25-1	CASSELGTDTQYF	TGTGCCAGCAGTGAATTGGGCACAGATACGCAGTATTTT
.	TRBJ1-6	few	TRBV5-1	CASSLTMPNSPLHF	TGCGCCAGCAGCCTGACAATGCCTAATTCACCCCTCCACTTT
TRBD1	TRBJ2-3	.	TRBV6-4	CASSLSTGATDTQYF	TGTGCCAGCAGCCTTTCGACAGGGGCCACAGATACGCAGTATTTT
.	TRBJ2-5	few	TRBV20-1	CSATGGETQYF	TGCAGTGCTACTGGGGGGGAGACCCAGTACTTC
.	TRBJ1-2	.	TRBV5-5	CASTSQVSNYGYTF	TGTGCCAGCACTTCGCAAGTCTCTAACTATGGCTACACCTTC
.	TRBJ2-1	.	TRBV20-1	CSARDLRGQGNNEQFF	TGCAGTGCTAGAGATCTCAGGGGCCAGGGGAATAATGAGCAGTTCTTC
.	TRBJ2-1	.	TRBV11-2	CASSLFGGSNNEQFF	TGTGCCAGCAGCTTATTCGGGGGAAGCAACAATGAGCAGTTCTTC
TRBD2	TRBJ2-3	.	TRBV5-1	CASSTLAGGQDTQYF	TGCGCCAGCAGCACTCTAGCGGGGGGTCAAGATACGCAGTATTTT
.	TRBJ1-3	.	TRBV12-3/TRBV12-4	CASTTTGSGNTIYF	TGTGCCAGCACTACGACCGGCTCTGGAAACACCATATATTTT
.	TRBJ2-2	.	TRBV24-1	CATSPGPHRSGELFF	TGTGCCACCAGCCCGGGACCCCACCGATCCGGGGAGCTGTTTTTT
.	TRBJ2-3	.	TRBV3-1	CATKGLASTDTQYF	TGTGCCACCAAGGGCCTAGCGTCCACAGATACGCAGTATTTT
.	TRBJ1-6	.	TRBV5-5	CASSFLTEAPLHF	TGTGCCAGCAGCTTTTTAACAGAAGCACCCCTCCACTTT
.	TRBJ2-1	few	TRBV7-9	CASSLGVGGEQFF	TGTGCCAGCAGCTTAGGGGTGGGAGGTGAGCAGTTCTTC
.	TRBJ2-5	.	TRBV5-1	CASSLVTDQETQYF	TGCGCCAGCAGCTTGGTAACAGACCAAGAGACCCAGTACTTC
TRBD1	TRBJ2-6	.	TRBV6-1	CASNYLQGTGANVLTF	TGTGCCAGCAACTACCTACAGGGGACCGGGGCCAACGTCCTGACTTTC
.	TRBJ1-1	.	TRBV7-2	CASSSRIRGGNTEAFF	TGTGCCAGCAGCTCCCGAATCAGGGGAGGGAACACTGAAGCTTTCTTT
.	TRBJ2-1	few	TRBV6-2/TRBV6-3	CASKGQARLRDEQFF	TGTGCCAGCAAGGGGCAGGCCCGACTTAGGGATGAGCAGTTCTTC
.	TRBJ2-2	few	TRBV6-1	CATWRRGTGELFF	TGTGCCACCTGGAGAAGGGGCACCGGGGAGCTGTTTTTT
.	TRBJ2-5	.	TRBV7-8	CASSLRFKGRETQYF	TGTGCCAGCAGCTTACGGTTTAAGGGCAGGGAGACCCAGTACTTC
TRBD2	TRBJ2-3	few	TRBV27	CASSPTLAGGLRGTDTQYF	TGTGCCAGCAGTCCCACACTAGCGGGGGGACTAAGGGGCACAGATACGCAGTATTTT
.	TRBJ2-1	.	TRBV12-3/TRBV12-4	CASGGLTPGNEQFF	TGTGCCAGCGGAGGTCTCACCCCAGGGAATGAGCAGTTCTTC